Sequencing of this T cell receptor beta chain was carried out in a study of T cell responses to AZD1222 COVID-19 vaccine. This clone was picked up a small number of times. Data came from immunoSEQ multiplex PCR; TCRdb stores just in-frame clones and leaves some out. Of about 190,000 clones in the sample, roughly 92% were seen once. The CDR3 covers 11 residues. Trimming cost V 10 bases and J 3 bases, with 11 bases left between them. The source material was peripheral blood, sampled on day 0 of AZD1222 vaccination. The sequence derives from an adult in good health. The chain carries TRBV5-3 and TRBJ2-7; D is possibly TRBD1 (6 bases). TRBV5-3 has ORF status, its function being uncertain. This CDR3 reads CALTGYYEQYF. The CDR3 region has the DNA TGTGCCCTAACAGGGTACTACGAGCAGTACTTC.